This entry describes one T cell receptor beta chain. Per the original methods: Using reference gene primer amplification, nucleated cell counts were estimated. The table came from immunoSEQ multiplex PCR; TCRdb's copy has only in-frame clones and leaves some out. The DNA was the basis for D and trimming; V, J and clone size are from that table. The data show around 64,000 clones, 70% to 80% seen once. These data belong to a study of blood T cell repertoires in COVID-19. The V gene end was trimmed by 5 bases and the J gene end by 2 bases; junction bases not matched to a gene: 4. Germline lookup yields CDR1 SGHDN and CDR2 FVKESK. This CDR3 is 16 amino acids long.

The chain recombines TRBV14 with TRBJ2-2; TRBD2 agrees at 11 bases. The sample consisted of peripheral blood. The receptor's source is a man in his sixties with acute or convalescent COVID-19. The CDR3 loop reads CASSYTSGSNTGELFF. CDR3 nucleotide sequence: TGTGCCAGCAGCTATACTAGCGGGAGTAACACCGGGGAGCTGTTTTTT.